Below are 2 T cell receptor beta chains sequenced from a single sample in a study of technical replicates of blood from a few donors. Assay used: immunoSEQ multiplex PCR; TCRdb lists only in-frame clones, some missing. The repertoire consists of around 72,000 clones, with roughly nine tenths occurring once and the leading ten covering 0.35% to 0.45%. Sample: T cells isolated from PBMCs. The receptors originated from a human donor in good health. Some clones in this sample may be carry-over from other donors' samples.

The V call is TRBV28, the J call TRBJ2-2; weak D call: TRBD1 (6 bases). This CDR3 has 14 residues. The germline V gene has CDR1 MDHEN and CDR2 SYDVKM. V lost 2 bases and J 6 bases, leaving 10 bases between the germline ends. CDR3 coding DNA: TGTGCCAGCAGTTTAGGGGGCGCCCCCGGGGAGCTGTTTTTT. It codes for CASSLGGAPGELFF.

A single count supports this clone. This rearrangement joins TRBV13 to TRBJ1-2; D might be TRBD1 (5 bases). V gave up 0 bases and J gave up 5 bases, with 7 bases separating them. Germline lookup yields CDR1 PRHDT and CDR2 FYEKMQ (reference sequence). This CDR3 comprises 13 residues. The CDR3 DNA sequence: TGTGCCAGCAGCTTAGGCGCAGGGTATGGCTACACCTTC. Residues: CASSLGAGYGYTF.